These 16 T cell receptor beta chains originate from one sample sequenced in a study of identical twins. A single record per CDR3 protein comes from TCRdb applying MiXCR to the 5' RACE reads. The top ten hold over 5% of the sample, which has about 220,000 distinct CDR3 sequences, approximately 7.9% seen once. These same records also appear under a second study, on yellow fever vaccine responses in identical twins.

Source material: CD8+ T cells sorted from blood. Receptors were obtained from a woman aged 18-30 years in good health.

This clonotype was found many times. The chain has TRBV7-6 and TRBJ1-4, with 10 bases fitting TRBD1. V gave up 8 bases and J gave up 0 bases; unmatched junction bases: 6. The V gene's germline CDR1 is SGHVS and CDR2 FNYEAQ. CDR3 length: 16 amino acids. The CDR3 is CASRGTGDSTNEKLFF. The CDR3 coding sequence is TGTGCCAGCCGCGGGACAGGGGATTCAACTAATGAAAAACTGTTTTTT.

This clonotype was recorded at least ten times. V gene TRBV7-6 combines with J gene TRBJ2-2, with TRBD1 as a possible D gene (5 bases). V dropped 0 bases and J dropped 0 bases, with 11 bases sitting between them. CDR3 length: 17 amino acids. CDR1 and CDR2 from the germline V gene are SGHVS and FNYEAQ. In DNA form, the CDR3 reads TGTGCCAGCAGCTTAGCATTGGGCAGGGCGAACACCGGGGAGCTGTTTTTT. This sequence encodes CASSLALGRANTGELFF.

This clonotype was found a few times. The chain is built from TRBV2 and TRBJ2-7, with D unclear. The CDR3 has 13 residues. CDR1 and CDR2 (germline): SNHLY, FYNNEI. V was pared by 5 bases and J by 1 base, with 9 bases between. The CDR3: CASSWVGSYEQYF. DNA for the CDR3: TGTGCCAGCAGTTGGGTGGGGTCCTACGAGCAGTACTTC.

This chain connects TRBV12-3 or TRBV12-4 to TRBJ2-7; no clear D. Trimming left V 5 bases short and J 7 bases short, with 12 bases between. The CDR3 has 12 residues. The CDR3 bases are TGTGCCAGCAGTCTACGTATGACGGAGCAGTACTTC. This translates into CASSLRMTEQYF.

The V gene is TRBV3-1, the J gene TRBJ1-6; D unclear. This CDR3 has 17 amino acids. Germline lookup yields CDR1 LGHDT and CDR2 YNNKEL (reference sequence). V was shortened by 1 base and J by 0 bases, with 10 bases between the two germline ends. The CDR3 bases are TGTGCCAGCAGCCAAGGGTCCCTGAGCTCCTATAATTCACCCCTCCACTTT. Protein product: CASSQGSLSSYNSPLHF.

This clonotype has more than one count but fewer than ten. V is TRBV2 and J is TRBJ2-7; tentative D call: TRBD2 (6 bases). The length of the CDR3 is 14 residues. The V gene lost 7 bases and the J gene lost 2 bases, with 15 bases spanning the gap. CDR1 is SNHLY and CDR2 is FYNNEI in the germline V gene. The CDR3 region has the DNA TGTGCCAGCAAGAGTGGAGGGATCGCCTACGAGCAGTACTTC. Its protein is CASKSGGIAYEQYF.

This clonotype occurred a few times. V usage is TRBV7-8 and J usage is TRBJ2-1; 10 nucleotides align to TRBD2. The CDR3 loop spans 15 amino acids. Germline assignment: CDR1 SGHVS and CDR2 FQNEAQ. Unmatched junction bases numbered 5, after V lost 3 bases and J lost 6 bases. The DNA for the CDR3 is TGTGCCAGCAGCTTTGGACTAGCGGCGGTCAATGAGCAGTTCTTC. It codes for CASSFGLAAVNEQFF.

V is TRBV20-1 and J is TRBJ2-3; D gene uncertain. The ends were cut back, 2 bases at V and 1 base at J, with 25 bases in the middle. The CDR3 spans 19 residues. The germline V gene encodes CDR1 DFQATT and CDR2 SNEGSKA (reference sequence). CDR3 bases: TGCAGTGCTAGAATGACTCAGTTGCGATCAGAACGCCGCACAGATACGCAGTATTTT. It codes for CSARMTQLRSERRTDTQYF.

This chain connects TRBV6-1 to TRBJ1-1; 8 bases are a match to TRBD1. CDR3 length: 13 residues. Germline V CDR1 and CDR2: MNHNS, SASEGT. V shed 7 bases and J 3 bases; nucleotides not matched to a gene: 4. The CDR3 DNA reads as TGTGCCAGCATAAAGGACAGGGACACTGAAGCTTTCTTT. This sequence encodes CASIKDRDTEAFF.

This clonotype was counted a few times. The CDR3 DNA follows: TGTGCCAGCCTGAGATCTAACTATGGCTACACCTTC. Translated, it gives CASLRSNYGYTF. The genes are TRBV6-6 and TRBJ1-2; no firm D call. V was pared by 8 bases and J by 0 bases, with 7 bases between. Germline V gene data show CDR1 as MNHNY and CDR2 as SVGAGI (reference sequence). CDR3 size: 12 residues.

This clonotype appeared a few times. The V and J genes are TRBV27 and TRBJ2-7, with D maybe TRBD1 (6 bases). The ends were cut back, 0 bases at V and 3 bases at J, with 9 bases in the middle. The CDR3 covers 14 residues. CDR1 and CDR2 from the germline V gene are MNHEY and SMNVEV (reference sequence). DNA for the CDR3: TGTGCCAGCAGTTTATCTGGGGGCAACTACGAGCAGTACTTC. It translates to CASSLSGGNYEQYF.

This clonotype has ten or more counts. The chain uses TRBV29-1 and TRBJ1-1; 7 bases are a match to TRBD1. The CDR3 is made up of 13 amino acids. With V trimmed by 2 bases and J by 7 bases, 7 bases remained unmatched. CDR1 is SQVTM, CDR2 ANQGSEA, per germline. This CDR3 is CSVETDRVIEAFF. DNA for the CDR3: TGCAGCGTTGAAACTGACAGGGTAATTGAAGCTTTCTTT.

This clonotype was seen repeatedly, ten times or more. The CDR3 reads CSARDSDNYGYTF. The DNA for the CDR3 is TGCAGCGCAAGGGACAGCGACAACTATGGCTACACCTTC. The rearrangement uses TRBV29-1 and TRBJ1-2, with TRBD1 matching 7 bases. The CDR3 consists of 13 residues. Looked up from germline, CDR1 is SQVTM and CDR2 is ANQGSEA. V lost 7 bases to trimming and J lost 2 bases; unmatched junction nucleotides: 7. The full variable domain, rest sourced from reference TRBV29-1 and TRBJ1-2, is SAVISQKPSRDICQRGTSLTIQCQVDSQVTMMFWYRQQPGQSLTLIATANQGSEATYESGFVIDKFPISRPNLTFSTLTVSNMSPEDSSIYLCSARDSDNYGYTFGSGTRLTVV.

This clonotype was found many times. This chain uses TRBV12-3 or TRBV12-4 with TRBJ2-1; D is unclear. The CDR3 contains 10 residues. Deletions cut 6 bases from V and 8 bases from J, with 5 bases between. The CDR3 spells CASSFHEQFF. DNA for the CDR3: TGTGCCAGCAGCTTCCATGAGCAGTTCTTC.

This clonotype was observed a handful of times. The V call is TRBV20-1, the J call TRBJ2-1; TRBD2 agrees at 10 bases. The CDR3 has 15 amino acids. Germline CDR1 DFQATT, CDR2 SNEGSKA (reference sequence). Trimming removed 5 bases from V and 4 bases from J; junction bases left unmatched: 8. CDR3 sequence (DNA): TGCAGTGCTGTGGTTAGCGGGGGGATGTACAATGAGCAGTTCTTC. Protein product: CSAVVSGGMYNEQFF.

This clonotype has a count of ten or more. V usage is TRBV12-5 and J usage is TRBJ1-6; no reliable D call. CDR3 length: 15 residues. Trimming took off 2 bases at V and 7 bases at J, with 12 bases between the two ends. The germline V gene has CDR1 LGHNT and CDR2 FRNRAP. CDR3 region: CASGLPAGGNSPLHF. The CDR3 DNA sequence: TGTGCTAGTGGTTTGCCGGCGGGAGGGAATTCACCCCTCCACTTT.